What follows describes a single T cell receptor (beta chain). Its antigen is currently unknown. The data were produced by immunoSEQ multiplex PCR, yet TCRdb's version contains in-frame clones alone and is incomplete. The profile shows some 120,000 clones, 85% to 90% of them singletons. J was trimmed by 2 bases and V by 6 bases; bases with no gene match: 7. Germline loops: CDR1 MNHNY, CDR2 SVGAGI (reference sequence). The CDR3 is 14 amino acids. This sample was taken from a study of cytomegalovirus exposure and HLA in healthy donors. Regarding the study as a whole: Listed as cytomegalovirus-associated were 150 to 200 TCR beta chains. Diagnosis of cytomegalovirus status made by the classifier reportedly showed high specificity and sensitivity.

The TCR sequence derives from a young man in good health and CMV-seronegative. The source material was PBMCs. V and J are TRBV6-6 and TRBJ2-7; 7 nucleotides match TRBD1. In DNA form, the CDR3 reads TGTGCCAGCAGGCGAGGCCAGGGGGCCTACGAGCAGTACTTC. Translated, it gives CASRRGQGAYEQYF.